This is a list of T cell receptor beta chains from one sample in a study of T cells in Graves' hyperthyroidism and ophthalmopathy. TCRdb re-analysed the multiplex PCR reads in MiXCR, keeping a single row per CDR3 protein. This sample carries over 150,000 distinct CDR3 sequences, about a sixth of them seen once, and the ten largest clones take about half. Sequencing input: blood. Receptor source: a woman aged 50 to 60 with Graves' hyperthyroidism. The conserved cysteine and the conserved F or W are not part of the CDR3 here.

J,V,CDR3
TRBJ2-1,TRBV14,ASSQDAGGDEQF
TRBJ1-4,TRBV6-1,ASRLGRGGNGKLF
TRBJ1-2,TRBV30,AWIRPGVNYGYT
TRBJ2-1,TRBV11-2,ASSLESGMYNEQF
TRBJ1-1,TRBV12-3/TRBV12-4,ASSRPGGPGTEAF
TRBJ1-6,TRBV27,ASSLLPTGDSSPLH
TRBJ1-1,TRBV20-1,SALYRVAEAF
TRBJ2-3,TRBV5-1,ASSARLAGGADTQY
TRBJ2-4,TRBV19,ASRDGGGTALAKNIQY
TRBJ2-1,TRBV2,ASTTGVISYNEQF
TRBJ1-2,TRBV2,ASSTDLYGYT
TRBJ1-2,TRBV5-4,ASSRGSEYGYT
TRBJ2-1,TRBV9,ASSVARDKYNEQF
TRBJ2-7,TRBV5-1,ASSWLPGTDYEQY
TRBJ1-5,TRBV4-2,ASSQDFGDQPQH
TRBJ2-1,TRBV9,ASSELAGGANEQF
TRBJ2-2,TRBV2,ASIRTGSPGELF
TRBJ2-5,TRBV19,ASSIGGPAQETQY
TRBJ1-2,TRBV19,ASIVTGGFDGYT
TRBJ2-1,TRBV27,ASSLGGSPYNEQF
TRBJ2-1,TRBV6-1,ASSEDRPGASGSYNEQF
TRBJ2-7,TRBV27,ASSPPIPRGDEQY
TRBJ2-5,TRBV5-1,ASRTQAGGYQETQY
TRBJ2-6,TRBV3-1,ASSRVKSSGTNVLT
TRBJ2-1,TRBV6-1,ASSDGLGNEQF
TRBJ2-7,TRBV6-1,ASSDHKGRADLEQY
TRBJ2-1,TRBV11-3,ASSRNLKEGEQF
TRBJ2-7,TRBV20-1,SAPSGGRADEQY
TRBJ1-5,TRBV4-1,ASSQENQPQH
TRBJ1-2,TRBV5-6,ASSLGERGLENYGYT
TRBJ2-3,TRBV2,ASSEPSTDTQY
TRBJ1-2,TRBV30,AYTTGGSGYT
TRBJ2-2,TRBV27,ASTPWGASGDTGELF
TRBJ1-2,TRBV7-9,ASSLRGDINYGYT
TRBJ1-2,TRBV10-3,AISGQNYGYT
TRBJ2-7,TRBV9,ASSVDLGEQY